Included here is one T cell receptor beta chain sequence, with context. These data originate in a study of shared clonotypes between healthy human individuals. There are 13 residues in the CDR3. Trimming cost V 3 bases and J 8 bases, with 13 bases left between them. CDR1 WSHSY and CDR2 SAAADI come from the germline V gene. Sequencing used immunoSEQ multiplex PCR; TCRdb keeps in-frame clones, though not all of them. The sample consists of some 2,000,000 clones, 90% to 96% of them appearing once. The rearrangement uses TRBV10-2 and TRBJ1-2, with D perhaps TRBD1 (5 bases). Source material: naive CD4+ T cells sorted from blood. Sample subset: CD45RA+ positively selected. The clonotype originates from a man between 18 and 29 years old in good health. CDR3 sequence: CASSEFGGVGYTF. CDR3 nucleotide sequence: TGCGCCAGCAGTGAATTTGGAGGGGTCGGCTACACCTTC.